Following are 16 T cell receptor beta chains from one sample sequenced in a study of T-cell reconstitution after alpha-beta-depleted transplantation in children. For TCRbeta, the library was prepared with unique molecular identifiers. MiXCR was run by TCRdb on the PCR reads, yielding one entry per CDR3 protein. The table includes about 690,000 distinct CDR3 sequences, approximately 15% detected once. This sample comprised PBMCs from the stem cell graft donor, obtained from the stem cell graft. The receptors stem from a human donor who donated a stem cell graft to a child with acute myeloid leukemia.

This clonotype was counted at least ten times. The rearrangement uses TRBV6-1 and TRBJ2-7, with D perhaps TRBD2 (5 bases). Germline V gene sequence: CDR1 MNHNS, CDR2 SASEGT. CDR3 length equals 12 residues. V shed 0 bases and J shed 6 bases, with 6 bases lying between them. DNA of the CDR3: TGTGCCAGCAGTGAAGCTGGAGGCGAGCAGTACTTC. This codes for CASSEAGGEQYF.

As regards this clonotype: Given a much more abundant clone one base away, this may be a read error. The DNA of the CDR3 is TGTACCAGCAGCCAAGCAGGGTCAGGGGACACCATATATTTT. Its translation: CTSSQAGSGDTIYF. The J gene is TRBJ1-3, the V gene TRBV3-1, with D tentatively TRBD1 (6 bases). The germline V gene has CDR1 LGHDT and CDR2 YNNKEL (reference sequence). This CDR3 is built from 14 residues.

This clonotype was seen repeatedly, ten times or more. The chain couples TRBV29-1 to TRBJ2-3; 8 bases are a match to TRBD1. Per germline, CDR1 SQVTM and CDR2 ANQGSEA. Trimming removed 1 base from V and 6 bases from J; junction bases left unmatched: 12. CDR3 length: 16 residues. The CDR3 DNA reads TGCAGCGTTGAAGCCCCTAGGACAGGGAGGAAGGATACGCAGTATTTT. It yields the protein CSVEAPRTGRKDTQYF.

This clonotype was detected only a few times. V and J are TRBV5-5 and TRBJ2-5, with TRBD1 matching 7 bases. Per germline, CDR1 SGHKS and CDR2 YYEKEE (reference sequence). The CDR3 runs to 14 residues. With V trimmed by 4 bases and J by 4 bases, 7 bases remained unmatched. CDR3 nucleotides: TGTGCCAGCAGCGGGGGATACAGGGGAGAGACCCAGTACTTC. This codes for CASSGGYRGETQYF. The whole variable domain, remainder taken from reference TRBV5-5 and TRBJ2-5, is DAGVTQSPTHLIKTRGQQVTLRCSPISGHKSVSWYQQVLGQGPQFIFQYYEKEERGRGNFPDRFSARQFPNYSSELNVNALLLGDSALYLCASSGGYRGETQYFGPGTRLLVL.

The CDR3 sequence: CASSLGLRGWNSPLHF. DNA of the CDR3: TGTGCCAGCAGCTTAGGTTTACGGGGTTGGAATTCACCCCTCCACTTT. This sequence joins TRBV7-6 and TRBJ1-6; D gene unclear. Trimming left V 1 base short and J 7 bases short, with 14 bases between. Germline-derived CDR1 and CDR2 are SGHVS and FNYEAQ. This CDR3 has 16 residues.

This clonotype was found many times. The V gene is TRBV19, the J gene TRBJ2-7; the D gene is possibly TRBD2 (5 bases). With 5 bases removed from V and 4 bases from J, the gap between germline ends came to 21 bases. Germline V gene lookup returns CDR1 LNHDA and CDR2 SQIVND (reference sequence). The CDR3 length is 16 residues. The DNA for the CDR3 is TGTGCCAGTAGTCGCCTAGGGAGCCTAGAAGGATACGAGCAGTACTTC. Translated: CASSRLGSLEGYEQYF.

As to this clonotype: This may be a read error: a much more frequent sequence differs by one nucleotide. The chain has TRBV7-2 and TRBJ1-5; D gene uncertain. This CDR3 comprises 16 residues. Germline CDR1 is SGHTA and CDR2 is FQGNSA. Here the CDR3 DNA reads TGTGCCAGCAGCTTAGGAGGTGGGCGCGGCAATCAGCCCCGGCATTTT. As protein: CASSLGGGRGNQPRHF.

The rearrangement uses TRBV7-2 and TRBJ1-2, with D perhaps TRBD1 (6 bases). Trimming left V 1 base short and J 2 bases short, with 14 bases between. The CDR3 extends over 16 amino acids. Germline CDR1 and CDR2: SGHTA and FQGNSA. The CDR3 region is CASSLGGTPFNYGYTF. The CDR3 nucleotides read TGTGCCAGCAGCTTAGGGGGGACACCCTTCAACTATGGCTACACCTTC.

The chain recombines TRBV28 with TRBJ2-3, with D perhaps TRBD1 or TRBD2 (5 bases each). There are 15 residues in the CDR3. CDR1 and CDR2 from the germline V gene are MDHEN and SYDVKM. Trimming left V 4 bases short and J 6 bases short, with 17 bases between. The CDR3 nucleotides are TGTGCCAGCAGTTGGGGGTTTAGAGAATCGGATACGCAGTATTTT. Protein: CASSWGFRESDTQYF.

On this clonotype: A much larger clonotype is one base distant, so this may be a read error. The J gene is TRBJ1-1, the V gene TRBV5-1; no clear D. The germline gives CDR1 SGHRS, CDR2 YFSETQ. CDR3 length: 15 amino acids. The CDR3 nucleotides read TGCGCCAGCAGCTCCTCAGCAGGAGTGAACACTGAAGCTTACTTT. Translating gives CASSSSAGVNTEAYF.

This clonotype appeared many times. The chain links TRBV27 to TRBJ2-2, with D hard to call. CDR1 is MNHEY, CDR2 SMNVEV, per germline (reference sequence). The CDR3 totals 13 residues. Trimming shortened V by 3 bases and J by 3 bases, and 5 bases separated the two germline ends. Written as DNA, the CDR3 is TGTGCCAGCAGTTTCCCACACACCGGGGAGCTGTTTTTT. It encodes CASSFPHTGELFF.

In DNA, the CDR3 is TGTGCCAGCGCCGGGGCGGGGGGGCTCGCTGGCTACACCTTC. Protein product: CASAGAGGLAGYTF. The rearrangement joins TRBV7-2 to TRBJ1-2, with D possibly matching TRBD1 (6 bases). Trimming took off 8 bases at V and 7 bases at J, with 20 bases between the two ends. Looked up from germline, CDR1 is SGHTA and CDR2 is FQGNSA. The CDR3 consists of 14 residues.

V is TRBV30 and J is TRBJ1-4; possible D gene TRBD1, 5 bases. V was pared by 2 bases and J by 6 bases, with 19 bases between. The CDR3 spans 16 residues. The germline gives CDR1 GTSNPN, CDR2 SVGIG (reference sequence). The CDR3 DNA sequence: TGTGCCTGGAGTTCCCCTCGGGGACGGGGGGATGAAAAACTGTTTTTT. Protein: CAWSSPRGRGDEKLFF.

In its sample, this clonotype was seen a few times. V usage is TRBV7-2 and J usage is TRBJ1-5; TRBD1 matches 7 bases. V lost 1 base, J lost 3 bases, and 6 bases stayed unmatched. This CDR3 has 16 amino acids. The germline gives CDR1 SGHTA, CDR2 FQGNSA. CDR3 bases: TGTGCCAGCAGCTTAGGGTTGACAGGGTTCAATCAGCCCCAGCATTTT. Residues: CASSLGLTGFNQPQHF.

This clonotype was found a few times. V usage is TRBV12-3 or TRBV12-4 and J usage is TRBJ2-7; the D gene is possibly TRBD2 (7 bases). V gave up 3 bases and J gave up 2 bases, with 11 bases separating them. The CDR3 runs 14 residues. The CDR3 sequence is CASSFKGGAYEQYF. As DNA, the CDR3 is TGTGCCAGCAGTTTTAAGGGGGGGGCCTACGAGCAGTACTTC.

There are a few counts of this clonotype. This rearrangement joins TRBV11-2 to TRBJ1-2, with D possibly matching TRBD1 (5 bases). The CDR3 sequence is 14 residues long. V lost 0 bases and J lost 2, with 7 bases in between. Germline CDR1 and CDR2: SGHAT and FQNNGV. The CDR3 DNA reads TGTGCCAGCAGCTTAGAGAGGGGCAACTATGGCTACACCTTC. Translated, it gives CASSLERGNYGYTF.